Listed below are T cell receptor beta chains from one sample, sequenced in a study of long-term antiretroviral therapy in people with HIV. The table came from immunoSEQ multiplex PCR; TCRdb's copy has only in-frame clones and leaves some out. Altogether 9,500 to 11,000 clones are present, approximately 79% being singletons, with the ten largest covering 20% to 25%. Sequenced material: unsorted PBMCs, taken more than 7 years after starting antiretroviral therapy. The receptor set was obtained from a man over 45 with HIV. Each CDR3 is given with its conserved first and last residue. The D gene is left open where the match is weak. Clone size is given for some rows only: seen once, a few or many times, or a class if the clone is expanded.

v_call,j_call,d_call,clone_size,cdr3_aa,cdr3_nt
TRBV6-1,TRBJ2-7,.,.,CASSEVASPTYEQYF,TGTGCCAGCAGTGAAGTGGCGTCGCCGACCTACGAGCAGTACTTC
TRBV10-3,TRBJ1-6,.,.,CAISDPLGGLNSPLHF,TGTGCCATCAGTGACCCTTTAGGGGGTCTCAATTCACCCCTCCACTTT
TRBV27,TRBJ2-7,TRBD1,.,CASSWTGAPSYEQYF,TGTGCCAGCAGTTGGACAGGGGCCCCGTCTTACGAGCAGTACTTC
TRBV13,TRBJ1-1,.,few,CASSLFWARSEAFF,TGTGCCAGCAGCTTATTTTGGGCCAGGAGTGAAGCTTTCTTT
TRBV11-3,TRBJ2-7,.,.,CASSLGDGTFSSYEQYF,TGTGCCAGCAGCTTAGGCGATGGGACATTTAGCTCCTACGAGCAGTACTTC
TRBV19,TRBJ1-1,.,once,CASSPLWEGGTEAFF,TGTGCCAGTAGTCCGCTCTGGGAGGGGGGCACTGAAGCTTTCTTT
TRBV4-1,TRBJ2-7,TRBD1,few,CASSPLGTGTYEQYF,TGCGCCAGCAGCCCCCTCGGGACAGGGACCTACGAGCAGTACTTC
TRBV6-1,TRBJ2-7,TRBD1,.,CASKGRGQGDYEQYF,TGTGCCTCCAAAGGAAGGGGACAGGGAGACTACGAGCAGTACTTC
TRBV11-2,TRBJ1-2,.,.,CASSLDGAGYTF,TGTGCCAGCAGCTTAGATGGGGCTGGCTACACCTTC
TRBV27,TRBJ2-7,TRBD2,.,CASSPPSGGAYEQYF,TGTGCCAGCAGTCCCCCTAGCGGGGGGGCCTACGAGCAGTACTTC
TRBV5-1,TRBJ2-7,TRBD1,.,CASSLTAGGGYEQYF,TGCGCCAGCAGCTTGACGGCAGGGGGTGGGTACGAGCAGTACTTC
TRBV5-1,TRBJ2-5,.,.,CASSLGQTQETQYF,TGCGCCAGCAGCCTCGGACAGACTCAAGAGACCCAGTACTTC
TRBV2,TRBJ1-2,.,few,CASNSGNGYTF,TGTGCCAGCAACTCGGGTAATGGCTACACCTTC
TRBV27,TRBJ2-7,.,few,CASSWWESGEQYF,TGTGCCAGCAGTTGGTGGGAGTCTGGCGAGCAGTACTTC
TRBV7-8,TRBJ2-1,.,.,CASSSLVSRDNEQFF,TGTGCCAGCAGCTCCCTGGTTTCCCGGGACAATGAGCAGTTCTTC
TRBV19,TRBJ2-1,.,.,CASSIGTGWNEQFF,TGTGCCAGTAGTATAGGGACTGGATGGAATGAGCAGTTCTTC
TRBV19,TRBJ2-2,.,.,CASSMAHGARTGELFF,TGTGCCAGTAGTATGGCCCACGGGGCGCGGACCGGGGAGCTGTTTTTT
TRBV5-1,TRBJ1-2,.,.,CASSLGQVFSYGYTF,TGCGCCAGCAGCTTGGGGCAGGTATTCTCCTATGGCTACACCTTC
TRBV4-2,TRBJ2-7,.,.,CASSHDGTYEQYF,TGTGCCAGCAGCCATGACGGAACCTACGAGCAGTACTTC
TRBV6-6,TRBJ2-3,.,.,CASSSLQGPDTQYF,TGTGCCAGCAGTTCCCTCCAGGGCCCAGATACGCAGTATTTT